This record looks at one TCR beta chain sequence and its context. Its antigen is not known. This sample is drawn from a study of shared clonotypes between healthy human individuals. CDR1 is LNHNV, CDR2 YYDKDF, per germline (reference sequence). This CDR3 has 18 residues. V dropped 1 base and J dropped 2; count of bases not matched to a gene: 8. TCRdb's table, derived via immunoSEQ multiplex PCR, lists solely in-frame clones and lacks some. Of approximately 1,500,000 clones detected, around 98% appear once; the ten largest clones hold approximately 0.45%. Study results and limitations: What naive subsets generally showed was a larger estimated richness than memory subsets showed. Depth was large, yet rarefaction showed that sorted-subset sequencing was incomplete. Clonotype sharing across donors was expected to vary with sequencing depth.

This clonotype originated in a young man in good health. What was sequenced was naive CD4+ T cells sorted from blood. Noted subset: CD45RA+ positively selected. The chain couples TRBV15 to TRBJ2-6, with 7 bases identical to TRBD1. CDR3 DNA: TGTGCCACCAGCAGAGGACAGGGAGATATCGCTGGGGCCAACGTCCTGACTTTC. Protein sequence: CATSRGQGDIAGANVLTF.